The source of this T cell receptor beta chain is a study of tumor-infiltrating lymphocytes in glioblastoma multiforme. Study-wide findings and caveats: Functional subtype sorting of these T cells was not performed. Just one glioblastoma patient contributed to the TCR-mutation comparison.

This clonotype was found many times. Its target is unknown. Multiple V-beta primers and a C-beta primer amplified TCRB from RNA. TCRdb re-called the multiplex PCR reads through MiXCR, storing one row per CDR3 protein. The sample shows around 33,000 distinct CDR3 sequences, 60% to 65% of them seen only once. Unmatched junction bases numbered 11, after V lost 0 bases and J lost 6 bases. The CDR3 loop spans 17 amino acids. CDR1 and CDR2 from the germline V gene are SGHNT and YENEEA. This receptor was obtained from a male donor with glioblastoma. Sequencing input: brain tumor tissue. The V call is TRBV11-3, the J call TRBJ2-1, with TRBD2 matching 7 bases. CDR3 sequence (DNA): TGTGCCAGCAGCTTAGAGGGAGGACTAGACGTCTCCAATGAGCAGTTCTTC. It specifies CASSLEGGLDVSNEQFF.